A single sample gave rise to the 3 T cell receptor beta chains below, sequenced in a study of identical twins. From the 5' RACE reads, TCRdb called clonotypes with MiXCR, one entry per CDR3 protein. This table holds some 460,000 distinct CDR3 sequences, 14% found once. These sequences were also reported in another study, on yellow fever vaccine responses in identical twins.

Sequencing was performed on CD4+ T cells sorted from blood. Every receptor here comes from a woman in her late teens or twenties in good health.

This clonotype was counted between two and nine times. The chain has TRBV10-3 and TRBJ2-3; 7 nucleotides match TRBD2. Germline values: CDR1 ENHRY, CDR2 SYGVKD. After removal of 5 bases from V and 2 bases from J, the junction contained 7 bases not matched to a gene. CDR3 length: 15 residues. The CDR3 reads CAISTLAGSTDTQYF. The CDR3 region has the DNA TGTGCCATCAGTACGTTAGCGGGCTCCACAGATACGCAGTATTTT.

This clonotype showed up just a few times. This chain links TRBV12-3 or TRBV12-4 with TRBJ1-5, with TRBD1 as a possible D gene (5 bases). V gave up 7 bases and J gave up 4 bases, with 11 bases separating them. The CDR3 covers 13 residues. The CDR3, as DNA: TGTGCCAGCACCCCGGGGCGGAATCAGCCCCAGCATTTT. It codes for CASTPGRNQPQHF.

Here the CDR3 reads CASSQDFTSGSVSSQNEQFF. The CDR3 region has the DNA TGCGCCAGCAGCCAAGATTTCACTAGCGGGAGCGTATCTTCTCAAAATGAGCAGTTCTTC. V and J are TRBV4-3 and TRBJ2-1; 11 bases line up with TRBD2. The J segment lost 7 bases and the V segment lost 0 bases, leaving 17 bases of the junction unmatched. CDR3 length equals 20 residues. Germline CDR1 reads LGHNA; CDR2 reads YSLEER.